Listed here are 30 T cell receptor beta chains from one sample, sequenced in a study of T cell repertoires in cytomegalovirus infection (dated by TCRdb to between 2017 and 2020). Sequencing relied on an Illumina HiSeq 1500. TCRdb reran the public reads through fastp at Q25 and MiXCR, keeping productive beta chains. Every CDR3 protein is listed once, alongside the most common genes and DNA of its rows. Within this sample are about 330,000 distinct CDR3 sequences, with over 7.5% of them counted one time only. 4.3% of the sample comes from the top ten. Sample: PBMCs. The receptors stem from a human donor in good health (CMV status not recorded). Some clones in this sample may be carry-over from other donors' samples.

The rearrangement uses TRBV6-1 and TRBJ1-2; 11 nucleotides match TRBD1. Germline lookup yields CDR1 MNHNS and CDR2 SASEGT. CDR3 length: 14 amino acids. The ends lost 7 bases at V and 7 bases at J; junction bases unmatched: 8. This chain's CDR3 is CASTLGQGVVGYTF. The CDR3 DNA is TGTGCCAGCACCCTGGGACAGGGGGTGGTTGGCTACACCTTC.

This clonotype was seen repeatedly, ten times or more. A much larger clone lies a single base off, so this may be a read error. The chain joins TRBV7-8 to TRBJ1-3; 8 bases line up with TRBD1. This CDR3 region has 15 residues. The germline V gene has CDR1 SGHVS and CDR2 FQNEAQ. With V trimmed by 3 bases and J by 0 bases, 1 base remained unmatched. CDR3 loop: CASSFDRGSGNTIYF. In nucleotides, the CDR3 is TGTGCCAGCAGCTTCGACAGGGGCTCTGGAAACACCATATATTTT. The full variable domain, its missing parts supplied by reference TRBV7-8 and TRBJ1-3, is GAGVSQSPRYKVAKRGQDVALRCDPISGHVSLFWYQQALGQGPEFLTYFQNEAQLDKSGLPSDRFFAERPEGSVSTLKIQRTQQEDSAVYLCASSFDRGSGNTIYFGEGSWLTVV.

This clonotype was recorded at least ten times. This sequence joins TRBV7-2 and TRBJ2-3; 12 bases are a match to TRBD2. The germline gives CDR1 SGHTA, CDR2 FQGNSA. There are 17 residues in the CDR3. J lost 5 bases, V lost 0 bases, and 6 bases had no gene match. CDR3 sequence: CASSLARTSGVGDTQYF. The CDR3, as DNA: TGTGCCAGCAGCTTAGCGCGGACTAGCGGGGTTGGAGATACGCAGTATTTT.

V is TRBV5-5 and J is TRBJ2-5; TRBD2 is a possible D gene (5 bases). The CDR3 extends over 15 amino acids. Trimming took off 1 base at V and 2 bases at J, with 12 bases between the two ends. Germline V CDR1 and CDR2: SGHKS, YYEKEE (reference sequence). The CDR3 sequence is CASSLRTALQETQYF. CDR3 DNA: TGTGCCAGCAGCTTGAGGACTGCACTACAAGAGACCCAGTACTTC.

This clonotype was seen at least ten times. The gene calls are TRBV4-2 and TRBJ1-5, with 7 bases aligning to TRBD1. J lost 6 bases, V lost 4 bases, and 6 bases had no gene match. The CDR3 consists of 14 residues. Germline CDR1 is LGHNA and CDR2 is YNFKEQ. The CDR3 sequence: CASSLEAGGQPQHF. The CDR3 DNA reads TGTGCCAGCAGCCTTGAAGCAGGGGGTCAGCCCCAGCATTTT.

This clonotype came up many times. The CDR3, as DNA: TGTGCCAGCAGCTTATACGTAACAACCGGGGAGCTGTTTTTT. It yields the protein CASSLYVTTGELFF. V and J are TRBV7-2 and TRBJ2-2; D gene unclear. Per the germline V gene, CDR1 is SGHTA and CDR2 is FQGNSA. The CDR3 runs 14 residues. Trimming cost V 2 bases and J 5 bases, with 9 bases left between them.

This clonotype has at least ten counts. The chain combines TRBV28 with TRBJ1-1; 7 bases map to TRBD1. CDR1 MDHEN and CDR2 SYDVKM come from the germline V gene. This CDR3 is 15 amino acids long. J gave up 4 bases and V 6 bases, and 11 bases lay outside the gene matches. The CDR3 DNA is TGTGCCAGCAGCGGGTCAGATGCAGGGGGCACTGAAGCTTTCTTT. Translation gives CASSGSDAGGTEAFF.

This clonotype has at least ten counts. The J gene is TRBJ1-5, the V gene TRBV15; TRBD1 is a possible D gene (6 bases). The germline CDR1 and CDR2 sequences are LNHNV and YYDKDF (reference sequence). V was clipped by 3 bases and J by 0 bases, with 12 bases between them. This CDR3 has 16 amino acids. In DNA form, the CDR3 reads TGTGCCACCAGCAGGGACAGTCTTAATAGCAATCAGCCCCAGCATTTT. Protein sequence: CATSRDSLNSNQPQHF.

This clonotype has a count of ten or more. The chain employs TRBV7-6 and TRBJ2-1; possibly TRBD1 or TRBD2 for D (6 bases each). Germline V CDR1 and CDR2: SGHVS, FNYEAQ. CDR3 length equals 16 residues. The germline V and J ends were trimmed by 5 bases and 2 bases, with 16 bases remaining between them. The CDR3 DNA is TGTGCCAGCAGCCAACCCACACGGGGGCCCTACAATGAGCAGTTCTTC. This gives the protein CASSQPTRGPYNEQFF.

The chain carries TRBV12-5 and TRBJ2-3; perhaps TRBD2 as D (6 bases). CDR1 is LGHNT and CDR2 is FRNRAP in the germline V gene. This CDR3 contains 14 residues. Trimming stripped 3 bases from V and 5 bases from J, with 12 bases between. Here the CDR3 reads CASGFATRLDTQYF. In DNA form, the CDR3 reads TGTGCTAGTGGTTTTGCGACTAGGTTAGATACGCAGTATTTT.

This clonotype was observed a handful of times. V usage is TRBV7-3 and J usage is TRBJ2-1; 9 nucleotides align to TRBD2. Germline CDR1 and CDR2: SGHTA and FQGTGA. V dropped 5 bases and J dropped 5; count of bases not matched to a gene: 7. This CDR3 has 15 amino acids. The chain's CDR3 is CASSAWGGGDNEQFF. Written as DNA, the CDR3 is TGTGCCAGCAGCGCCTGGGGCGGGGGGGACAATGAGCAGTTCTTC.

This clonotype showed up just a few times. V gene TRBV20-1 combines with J gene TRBJ2-1, with 8 nucleotides matching TRBD2. Germline V lookup: CDR1 DFQATT, CDR2 SNEGSKA (reference sequence). The length of the CDR3 is 14 residues. Trimming at V came to 3 bases and at J to 3 bases, leaving 4 bases not matched to a gene. The CDR3, as DNA: TGCAGTGCTAGCGGGAGGGCCCTCTACAATGAGCAGTTCTTC. It specifies CSASGRALYNEQFF.

Notes on this clonotype: A much larger clonotype is one base distant, so this may be a read error. This chain's CDR3 is CASNTGILFKETQYF. The CDR3 DNA is TGTGCCAGCAATACCGGGATCCTCTTCAAAGAGACCCAGTACTTC. The V and J genes are TRBV7-6 and TRBJ2-5, with a weak D call TRBD2 (5 bases). Trimming cost V 7 bases and J 3 bases, with 18 bases left between them. The CDR3 is 15 amino acids. Germline V lookup: CDR1 SGHVS, CDR2 FNYEAQ.

Many counts were recorded for this clonotype. The rearrangement links TRBV7-2 to TRBJ2-3, with 14 bases aligning to TRBD2. Trimming at V came to 3 bases and at J to 2 bases, leaving 10 bases not matched to a gene. The CDR3 totals 19 residues. Germline CDR1 is SGHTA and CDR2 is FQGNSA. CDR3 bases: TGTGCCAGCAGCTTGAGAGGACTAGCGGGGGGCCGGGTCACAGATACGCAGTATTTT. This codes for CASSLRGLAGGRVTDTQYF. The full variable domain, in which reference TRBV7-2 and TRBJ2-3 provide the parts outside the CDR3, is GAGVSQSPSNKVTEKGKDVELRCDPISGHTALYWYRQSLGQGLEFLIYFQGNSAPDKSGLPSDRFSAERTGGSVSTLTIQRTQQEDSAVYLCASSLRGLAGGRVTDTQYFGPGTRLTVL.

This chain uses TRBV7-9 with TRBJ1-1; possibly TRBD1 for D (5 bases). This CDR3 region has 14 residues. Between the trimmed V and J ends, which lost 0 bases and 5 bases, there was a span of 10 bases. The germline V gene encodes CDR1 SEHNR and CDR2 FQNEAQ (reference sequence). CDR3 DNA: TGTGCCAGCAGCTTAGCGGGGGAAGGAACTGAAGCTTTCTTT. Its translation is CASSLAGEGTEAFF.

There are a few counts of this clonotype. V and J are TRBV7-2 and TRBJ2-5; 7 positions match TRBD2. The V gene end was trimmed by 6 bases and the J gene end by 5 bases; junction bases not matched to a gene: 12. This CDR3 has 15 residues. Germline V gives CDR1 SGHTA, CDR2 FQGNSA. As DNA, the CDR3 is TGTGCCAGCAGTTCAGGCCCTAGCGGTTCGGAGACCCAGTACTTC. Translated, it gives CASSSGPSGSETQYF.

Regarding this clonotype: This may come from a read error, since a much larger clone is one base off. Written as DNA, the CDR3 is TGTGCCAGCAGCTTGGCACTAGCGACAAATACGCAGTATTTT. Residues: CASSLALATNTQYF. The chain has TRBV7-2 and TRBJ2-3, with 7 bases that match TRBD2. V shed 3 bases, J shed 7 bases, and the junction held 7 bases outside the gene matches. Germline V CDR1 and CDR2: SGHTA, FQGNSA. This CDR3 comprises 14 residues.

This clonotype came up many times. V is TRBV6-4 and J is TRBJ2-1, with D maybe TRBD1 (7 bases). The length of the CDR3 is 15 residues. Trimming left V 3 bases short and J 4 bases short, with 13 bases between. Germline assignment: CDR1 MRHNA and CDR2 SNTAGT. The CDR3 nucleotides are TGTGCCAGCAGTGAGGGCAGGGGGGATTACAATGAGCAGTTCTTC. This codes for CASSEGRGDYNEQFF.

This chain connects TRBV19 to TRBJ1-2; possibly TRBD1 for D (5 bases). The CDR3 covers 15 residues. Trimming shortened V by 6 bases and J by 7 bases, and 21 bases separated the two germline ends. Germline V gives CDR1 LNHDA, CDR2 SQIVND (reference sequence). The CDR3 reads CASRNGAAVGTGYTF. The CDR3 nucleotides read TGTGCCAGTAGAAACGGGGCCGCCGTGGGGACTGGCTACACCTTC. Complete variable domain (other parts from reference TRBV19 and TRBJ1-2): DGGITQSPKYLFRKEGQNVTLSCEQNLNHDAMYWYRQDPGQGLRLIYYSQIVNDFQKGDIAEGYSVSREKKESFPLTVTSAQKNPTAFYLCASRNGAAVGTGYTFGSGTRLTVV.

This clonotype appeared many times. The V and J genes are TRBV7-2 and TRBJ2-1; 9 nucleotides agree with TRBD2. The CDR3 consists of 15 residues. With 7 bases clipped from V and 8 bases from J, the junction kept 12 bases outside the gene matches. Germline CDR1 reads SGHTA; CDR2 reads FQGNSA. The CDR3 region has the DNA TGTGCCAGCACCCCAGGGCGGGGGGGCTTTGATGAGCAGTTCTTC. Protein sequence: CASTPGRGGFDEQFF.

The sample holds a few counts of this clonotype. The chain uses TRBV6-1 and TRBJ1-5; D unresolved. Germline values: CDR1 MNHNS, CDR2 SASEGT. V was pared by 6 bases and J by 7 bases, with 13 bases between. The CDR3 consists of 13 residues. CDR3 DNA sequence: TGTGCCAGCAGCTATACAAAGGAGCAGCCCCAGCATTTT. It encodes CASSYTKEQPQHF.

This clonotype was seen a single time. The chain combines TRBV19 with TRBJ2-3, with a tentative D call TRBD2 (6 bases). Germline lookup yields CDR1 LNHDA and CDR2 SQIVND (reference sequence). The CDR3 runs 16 residues. Trimming shortened V by 3 bases and J by 2 bases, and 15 bases separated the two germline ends. The chain's CDR3 is CASSIGGILTTDTQYF. The CDR3 nucleotides are TGTGCCAGTAGTATTGGGGGGATCCTAACCACAGATACGCAGTATTTT. The full variable domain, with the rest looked up from reference TRBV19 and TRBJ2-3, is DGGITQSPKYLFRKEGQNVTLSCEQNLNHDAMYWYRQDPGQGLRLIYYSQIVNDFQKGDIAEGYSVSREKKESFPLTVTSAQKNPTAFYLCASSIGGILTTDTQYFGPGTRLTVL.

The chain recombines TRBV12-3 or TRBV12-4 with TRBJ2-7, with D unresolved. V gave up 3 bases and J gave up 0 bases, with 12 bases separating them. The CDR3 totals 15 residues. The CDR3 spells CASSFTEPGSYEQYF. CDR3 sequence (DNA): TGTGCCAGCAGTTTTACCGAACCTGGCTCCTACGAGCAGTACTTC.

The sample holds many counts of this clonotype. The V gene is TRBV7-2, the J gene TRBJ1-5; 7 bases map to TRBD1. The V and J ends lost 3 bases and 4 bases, in that order; junction bases with no gene match: 6. CDR1 is SGHTA and CDR2 is FQGNSA in the germline V gene. The CDR3 loop spans 15 amino acids. The CDR3 sequence is CASSFDRAGNQPQHF. In DNA form, the CDR3 reads TGTGCCAGCAGCTTTGACAGGGCTGGGAATCAGCCCCAGCATTTT. Looking up the rest from reference TRBV7-2 and TRBJ1-5 gives the full variable domain: GAGVSQSPSNKVTEKGKDVELRCDPISGHTALYWYRQSLGQGLEFLIYFQGNSAPDKSGLPSDRFSAERTGGSVSTLTIQRTQQEDSAVYLCASSFDRAGNQPQHFGDGTRLSIL.

The V gene is TRBV7-4, the J gene TRBJ1-1, with TRBD1 as a possible D gene (5 bases). The CDR3 consists of 16 residues. The V end lost 3 bases, the J end lost 0 bases, and 14 bases lay between the germline ends. Germline loops: CDR1 SGHVT, CDR2 SQSDAQ. The CDR3 here is CASSFGGTPLNTEAFF. In DNA form, the CDR3 reads TGTGCCAGCAGCTTTGGGGGGACCCCTTTGAACACTGAAGCTTTCTTT.

This clonotype was counted a few times. This chain joins TRBV29-1 and TRBJ2-2, with a possible D match to TRBD1 (5 bases). In germline, CDR1 is SQVTM, CDR2 ANQGSEA. The CDR3 runs 17 residues. V was pared by 0 bases and J by 0 bases, with 14 bases between. The DNA for the CDR3 is TGCAGCGTTGAAGATACCAGGGAATCGGCGAACACCGGGGAGCTGTTTTTT. As protein: CSVEDTRESANTGELFF.

This clonotype was recorded at least ten times. This chain joins TRBV19 and TRBJ2-1, with D possibly being TRBD1 (6 bases). Trimming shortened V by 5 bases and J by 0 bases, and 23 bases separated the two germline ends. Germline-derived CDR1 and CDR2 are LNHDA and SQIVND (reference sequence). This CDR3 is built from 19 residues. The CDR3 DNA follows: TGTGCCAGTAGTTCCTCCTCGGGACATCTTATGAGCTCCTACAATGAGCAGTTCTTC. This gives the protein CASSSSSGHLMSSYNEQFF.

This clonotype has only a few counts. The V gene is TRBV19, the J gene TRBJ2-1, with 7 nucleotides matching TRBD1. The CDR3 length is 15 residues. Germline lookup yields CDR1 LNHDA and CDR2 SQIVND (reference sequence). V lost 5 bases, J lost 8 bases, and 12 bases stayed unmatched. The CDR3 spells CASSRDRAPRYEQFF. Here the CDR3 DNA reads TGTGCCAGTAGTCGCGACAGGGCCCCTAGGTATGAGCAGTTCTTC.

The sample holds a few counts of this clonotype. This chain uses TRBV6-6 with TRBJ1-4, with 8 bases identical to TRBD1. CDR1 MNHNY and CDR2 SVGAGI come from the germline V gene (reference sequence). Trimming removed 4 bases from V and 12 bases from J; junction bases left unmatched: 4. There are 12 residues in the CDR3. The CDR3: CASSSDRGELFF. In DNA, the CDR3 is TGTGCCAGCAGTTCCGACAGGGGTGAACTGTTTTTT.

This clonotype was counted at least ten times. The chain is built from TRBV6-6 and TRBJ1-6; a possible D gene is TRBD1 (6 bases). V lost 2 bases to trimming and J lost 7 bases, with 12 bases between them. The length of the CDR3 is 15 residues. Germline loops: CDR1 MNHNY, CDR2 SVGAGI (reference sequence). Here the CDR3 reads CASSYGGIRNSPLHF. As DNA, the CDR3 is TGTGCCAGCAGTTACGGGGGCATCCGCAATTCACCCCTCCACTTT.